Sequencing of this T cell receptor (beta chain) was carried out in a study of control samples from healthy donors and cancer patients. TCRdb keeps only in-frame clones here, not all; method: immunoSEQ multiplex PCR. The repertoire consists of around 94,000 clones, with 75% to 95% occurring once and the leading ten covering over 3%. The V gene's germline CDR1 is SGHTA and CDR2 FQGNSA. V gave up 6 bases and J gave up 0 bases, with 15 bases separating them. The CDR3 spans 15 residues. The chain employs TRBV7-2 and TRBJ2-7, with a tentative D call TRBD2 (5 bases). The sequence came from a woman between 18 and 29 years old in good health. Sequenced input: blood. CDR3 nucleotide sequence: TGTGCCAGCAGAATTCGACGTGGGAGCTCCTACGAGCAGTACTTC. Protein product: CASRIRRGSSYEQYF.